Each of the 32 T cell receptor beta chains below was sequenced from the same sample in a study of T cell changes during pregnancy in multiple sclerosis. Libraries were prepared by immunoSEQ multiplex PCR; TCRdb keeps only in-frame clonotypes and omits some of them. The sample carries approximately 70,000 clones, approximately 91% recorded once. The source material was peripheral blood, sampled in the first trimester of pregnancy. The source of these receptors is a female donor with multiple sclerosis, enrolled in a pregnancy study.

The chain links TRBV7-9 to TRBJ2-2; 8 nucleotides agree with TRBD1. This CDR3 spans 16 amino acids. V dropped 0 bases and J dropped 1; count of bases not matched to a gene: 1. CDR1 is SEHNR and CDR2 is FQNEAQ in the germline V gene (reference sequence). The CDR3 DNA reads as TGTGCCAGCAGCTTAGCCGGGACAGGGAACACCGGGGAGCTGTTTTTT. It codes for CASSLAGTGNTGELFF.

The chain couples TRBV30 to TRBJ1-2; 11 positions match TRBD1. V shed 5 bases, J shed 2 bases, and the junction held 4 bases outside the gene matches. Germline lookup yields CDR1 GTSNPN and CDR2 SVGIG (reference sequence). The CDR3 is 14 residues long. CDR3 bases: TGTGCCTGGCTGGGGACAGGGGGGAACTATGGCTACACCTTC. Encoded protein: CAWLGTGGNYGYTF.

This chain links TRBV5-4 with TRBJ2-1; D is ambiguous. The V end lost 0 bases, the J end lost 1 base, and 11 bases lay between the germline ends. Per germline, CDR1 SGHNT and CDR2 YYREEE (reference sequence). The CDR3 covers 16 residues. The CDR3 region has the DNA TGTGCCAGCAGCTTGGGCGGCCCCGGGTCCTACAATGAGCAGTTCTTC. It codes for CASSLGGPGSYNEQFF.

This clone was counted once. This chain links TRBV18 with TRBJ1-1, with D tentatively TRBD1 (6 bases). The CDR3 extends over 14 amino acids. Trimming removed 3 bases from V and 3 bases from J, with 11 bases in between. CDR1 and CDR2 from the germline V gene are KGHSH and LQKENI. CDR3 DNA sequence: TGTGCCAGCTCACCGAACTACAGGGACACTGAAGCTTTCTTT. Translated: CASSPNYRDTEAFF.

On this clone itself: This specimen includes other DNA sequences encoding the same CDR3. The chain has TRBV28 and TRBJ2-7, with 8 bases fitting TRBD1. This CDR3 is 13 amino acids long. The V gene's germline CDR1 is MDHEN and CDR2 SYDVKM. Trimming cost V 6 bases and J 0 bases; bases outside gene matches: 1. CDR3 DNA: TGTGCCAGCAGAACAGGGGGCTCCTACGAGCAGTACTTC. It is translated as CASRTGGSYEQYF.

CDR3 in amino acids: CASSQGNTGELFF. The CDR3 DNA reads as TGTGCCAGCAGCCAGGGCAACACCGGGGAGCTGTTTTTT. The rearrangement uses TRBV5-5 and TRBJ2-2, with D tentatively TRBD1 (5 bases). Trimming stripped 4 bases from V and 2 bases from J, with 6 bases between. The germline V gene encodes CDR1 SGHKS and CDR2 YYEKEE (reference sequence). This CDR3 comprises 13 residues.

The chain recombines TRBV5-1 with TRBJ2-2; 7 bases fit TRBD1. V trimming: 4 bases; J trimming: 13 bases; junction bases outside the gene matches: 16. The CDR3 loop spans 15 amino acids. CDR1 and CDR2 from the germline V gene are SGHRS and YFSETQ. CDR3 protein: CASSPGTDTLTGLFF. The CDR3 DNA is TGCGCCAGCAGCCCAGGGACAGACACCCTTACGGGGCTGTTTTTT.

The chain recombines TRBV7-7 with TRBJ2-1; perhaps TRBD2 as D (7 bases). The V gene lost 5 bases and the J gene lost 6 bases, with 20 bases spanning the gap. In germline, CDR1 is SSHAT, CDR2 FNYEAQ (reference sequence). The CDR3 covers 16 residues. This CDR3 reads CASSPTRWGGPNEQFF. Written as DNA, the CDR3 is TGTGCCAGCAGCCCAACGCGCTGGGGGGGCCCCAATGAGCAGTTCTTC. The full variable domain, with the rest looked up from reference TRBV7-7 and TRBJ2-1, is GAGVSQSPRYKVTKRGQDVTLRCDPISSHATLYWYQQALGQGPEFLTYFNYEAQPDKSGLPSDRFSAERPEGSISTLTIQRTEQRDSAMYRCASSPTRWGGPNEQFFGPGTRLTVL.

The V and J genes are TRBV7-9 and TRBJ1-4; a weak D match, TRBD1 (5 bases). This CDR3 comprises 13 residues. Trimming pared 2 bases from V and 5 bases from J, leaving 6 bases between. Germline V CDR1 and CDR2: SEHNR, FQNEAQ (reference sequence). In DNA, the CDR3 is TGTGCCAGCAGCTTATCAGGGAATGAAAAACTGTTTTTT. Its translation: CASSLSGNEKLFF.

The chain uses TRBV28 and TRBJ2-7, with D unresolved. CDR1 is MDHEN, CDR2 SYDVKM, per germline. This CDR3 has 15 residues. V gave up 2 bases and J gave up 2 bases, with 13 bases separating them. The chain's CDR3 is CASSLSINLAYEQYF. The CDR3 coding sequence is TGTGCCAGCAGTTTAAGTATCAACCTAGCCTACGAGCAGTACTTC.

This chain links TRBV18 with TRBJ1-1; TRBD1 might be the D (5 bases). The CDR3 covers 15 residues. V lost 1 base and J lost 0, with 9 bases in between. From germline, CDR1 is KGHSH and CDR2 LQKENI. The chain's CDR3 is CASSPQQDMNTEAFF. The CDR3 coding sequence is TGTGCCAGCTCACCACAGCAGGACATGAACACTGAAGCTTTCTTT. Looking up the rest from reference TRBV18 and TRBJ1-1 gives the full variable domain: NAGVMQNPRHLVRRRGQEARLRCSPMKGHSHVYWYRQLPEEGLKFMVYLQKENIIDESGMPKERFSAEFPKEGPSILRIQQVVRGDSAAYFCASSPQQDMNTEAFFGQGTRLTVV.

The rearrangement joins TRBV5-1 to TRBJ2-7, with TRBD1 matching 9 bases. Germline CDR1 reads SGHRS; CDR2 reads YFSETQ. Trimming at V came to 3 bases and at J to 2 bases, leaving 6 bases not matched to a gene. This CDR3 spans 15 amino acids. The CDR3 protein is CASSWEQGATYEQYF. The DNA of the CDR3 is TGCGCCAGCAGCTGGGAACAGGGGGCGACCTACGAGCAGTACTTC. The full variable domain, in which reference TRBV5-1 and TRBJ2-7 provide the parts outside the CDR3, is KAGVTQTPRYLIKTRGQQVTLSCSPISGHRSVSWYQQTPGQGLQFLFEYFSETQRNKGNFPGRFSGRQFSNSRSEMNVSTLELGDSALYLCASSWEQGATYEQYFGPGTRLTVT.

The chain carries TRBV7-2 and TRBJ2-1; TRBD2 aligns across 7 bases. CDR3 length equals 16 residues. V lost 6 bases to trimming and J lost 0 bases; unmatched junction nucleotides: 8. CDR1 is SGHTA and CDR2 is FQGNSA in the germline V gene. The CDR3 loop is CASSVTSPSSYNEQFF. DNA for the CDR3: TGTGCCAGCAGTGTGACTAGCCCGAGCTCCTACAATGAGCAGTTCTTC. Variable domain in full (rest from reference TRBV7-2 and TRBJ2-1): GAGVSQSPSNKVTEKGKDVELRCDPISGHTALYWYRQSLGQGLEFLIYFQGNSAPDKSGLPSDRFSAERTGGSVSTLTIQRTQQEDSAVYLCASSVTSPSSYNEQFFGPGTRLTVL.

This chain connects TRBV18 to TRBJ2-1; TRBD1 matches 9 bases. Germline-derived CDR1 and CDR2 are KGHSH and LQKENI. The CDR3 has 18 residues. The trim removed 1 base at V and 4 bases at J, leaving 11 bases unmatched. The CDR3 DNA reads as TGTGCCAGCTCACCACTTGGGCCCGGACAGGGGAATTACAATGAGCAGTTCTTC. It translates to CASSPLGPGQGNYNEQFF.

This chain joins TRBV5-5 and TRBJ1-1; D is undetermined. CDR1 and CDR2 (germline): SGHKS, YYEKEE (reference sequence). V lost 0 bases and J 2 bases, leaving 5 bases between the germline ends. The CDR3 is 13 residues long. CDR3 loop: CASSLDPNTEAFF. CDR3 coding DNA: TGTGCCAGCAGCTTGGATCCAAACACTGAAGCTTTCTTT. The full variable domain, its missing parts supplied by reference TRBV5-5 and TRBJ1-1, is DAGVTQSPTHLIKTRGQQVTLRCSPISGHKSVSWYQQVLGQGPQFIFQYYEKEERGRGNFPDRFSARQFPNYSSELNVNALLLGDSALYLCASSLDPNTEAFFGQGTRLTVV.

V is TRBV5-6 and J is TRBJ2-2; D gene ambiguous. The germline gives CDR1 SGHDT, CDR2 YYEEEE. Trimming pared 4 bases from V and 1 base from J, leaving 11 bases between. This CDR3 has 15 residues. This chain's CDR3 is CASSPLTENTGELFF. Written as DNA, the CDR3 is TGTGCCAGCAGCCCGCTGACTGAGAACACCGGGGAGCTGTTTTTT.

The chain recombines TRBV6-5 with TRBJ2-7; D gene uncertain. Germline V lookup: CDR1 MNHEY, CDR2 SVGAGI. V was clipped by 2 bases and J by 3 bases, with 8 bases between them. This CDR3 is 13 amino acids long. CDR3 loop: CASSYSSLYEQYF. The CDR3 DNA is TGTGCCAGCAGTTACAGCTCCCTCTACGAGCAGTACTTC.

The chain uses TRBV6-6 and TRBJ1-2, with D hard to call. The ends were cut back, 8 bases at V and 8 bases at J, with 27 bases in the middle. The CDR3 covers 16 residues. Per germline, CDR1 MNHNY and CDR2 SVGAGI (reference sequence). This CDR3 is CASARGTVTGVGGYTF. As DNA, the CDR3 is TGTGCCAGCGCCCGGGGAACAGTCACCGGCGTGGGCGGCTACACCTTC.

In this sample, this clone turned up once. V gene TRBV5-5 combines with J gene TRBJ1-1, with TRBD1 identical over 7 bases. Trimming at V came to 4 bases and at J to 0 bases, leaving 6 bases not matched to a gene. CDR3 length: 15 residues. Germline V CDR1 and CDR2: SGHKS, YYEKEE (reference sequence). Here the CDR3 reads CASSGTGTVNTEAFF. CDR3 in DNA: TGTGCCAGCAGCGGGACCGGGACAGTGAACACTGAAGCTTTCTTT.

The rearrangement uses TRBV7-8 and TRBJ2-3; TRBD2 matches 9 bases. There are 17 residues in the CDR3. CDR1 SGHVS and CDR2 FQNEAQ come from the germline V gene. The J segment lost 2 bases and the V segment lost 7 bases, leaving 13 bases of the junction unmatched. The DNA of the CDR3 is TGTGCCAGCACCTTCCCCGGGGCGGGGGGGTACACAGATACGCAGTATTTT. Translated, it gives CASTFPGAGGYTDTQYF. Full variable domain (remainder filled in from reference TRBV7-8 and TRBJ2-3): GAGVSQSPRYKVAKRGQDVALRCDPISGHVSLFWYQQALGQGPEFLTYFQNEAQLDKSGLPSDRFFAERPEGSVSTLKIQRTQQEDSAVYLCASTFPGAGGYTDTQYFGPGTRLTVL.

The chain uses TRBV5-4 and TRBJ2-2; D is possibly TRBD1 (6 bases). Trimming stripped 0 bases from V and 0 bases from J, with 12 bases between. Germline assignment: CDR1 SGHNT and CDR2 YYREEE (reference sequence). CDR3 length: 17 amino acids. The CDR3 sequence: CASSLGRGQTNTGELFF. DNA of the CDR3: TGTGCCAGCAGCTTGGGGCGCGGACAGACGAACACCGGGGAGCTGTTTTTT.

The V gene is TRBV30, the J gene TRBJ2-7; D perhaps matches TRBD1 (6 bases). Per the germline V gene, CDR1 is GTSNPN and CDR2 is SVGIG (reference sequence). Trimming took off 3 bases at V and 2 bases at J, with 14 bases between the two ends. The CDR3 contains 14 residues. CDR3 bases: TGTGCCTGGAGGCAGGGGCGCAGGGCCTACGAGCAGTACTTC. Its protein product is CAWRQGRRAYEQYF.

This sequence joins TRBV5-4 and TRBJ2-1; D is possibly TRBD2 (5 bases). Trimming shortened V by 0 bases and J by 4 bases, and 11 bases separated the two germline ends. Germline loops: CDR1 SGHNT, CDR2 YYREEE (reference sequence). There are 15 residues in the CDR3. This chain's CDR3 is CASSLDLASYNEQFF. The CDR3 DNA sequence: TGTGCCAGCAGCTTGGACCTAGCTTCGTACAATGAGCAGTTCTTC.

The chain carries TRBV19 and TRBJ1-5; D possibly corresponds to TRBD1 (6 bases). The CDR3 length is 14 residues. Between the trimmed V and J ends, which lost 3 bases and 4 bases, there was a span of 10 bases. Germline loops: CDR1 LNHDA, CDR2 SQIVND (reference sequence). The CDR3 DNA follows: TGTGCCAGTAGTATGCAACAGGGAAATCAGCCCCAGCATTTT. Translation: CASSMQQGNQPQHF.

J is TRBJ1-1 and V is TRBV30; weak D call: TRBD1 (6 bases). V gave up 3 bases and J gave up 5 bases, with 22 bases separating them. This CDR3 comprises 16 residues. Germline V gene lookup returns CDR1 GTSNPN and CDR2 SVGIG (reference sequence). The CDR3 DNA is TGTGCCTGGAGCCAAGTAGGGGGGGCGGCTCGGACTGAAGCTTTCTTT. This encodes CAWSQVGGAARTEAFF.

The gene calls are TRBV28 and TRBJ1-2; 10 nucleotides line up with TRBD1. The V segment lost 5 bases and the J segment 0 bases; nucleotides outside the gene matches: 3. The CDR3 consists of 15 residues. Germline V gene data show CDR1 as MDHEN and CDR2 as SYDVKM. The CDR3 sequence: CASSRGQGANYGYTF. In DNA, the CDR3 is TGTGCCAGCAGTCGAGGACAGGGGGCTAACTATGGCTACACCTTC.

The CDR3 loop reads CASSPFTGTSGSTYRETQYF. CDR3 nucleotide sequence: TGTGCCAGCTCACCTTTCACCGGGACTAGCGGATCAACTTACAGGGAGACCCAGTACTTC. The chain employs TRBV18 and TRBJ2-5, with 11 nucleotides matching TRBD2. V was pared by 3 bases and J by 5 bases, with 20 bases of the junction left unmatched. Germline CDR1 reads KGHSH; CDR2 reads LQKENI. The CDR3 covers 20 residues.

The chain uses TRBV29-1 and TRBJ2-1; D gene uncertain. V lost 4 bases and J 3 bases, leaving 13 bases between the germline ends. CDR1 is SQVTM and CDR2 is ANQGSEA in the germline V gene. The CDR3 runs 14 residues. The chain's CDR3 is CSVVREAHYNEQFF. CDR3 bases: TGCAGCGTTGTAAGAGAGGCCCACTACAATGAGCAGTTCTTC.

The rearrangement links TRBV28 to TRBJ2-4; 9 bases match TRBD1. Germline loops: CDR1 MDHEN, CDR2 SYDVKM. J was trimmed by 6 bases and V by 7 bases; bases with no gene match: 4. The CDR3 contains 13 residues. CDR3 sequence: CASIRQGGNIQYF. The CDR3 DNA reads as TGTGCCAGCATACGACAGGGGGGAAACATTCAGTACTTC.

The chain joins TRBV5-4 to TRBJ2-5, with a possible D match to TRBD1 (7 bases). V was cut by 0 bases and J by 5 bases, with 14 bases left in between. This CDR3 has 15 residues. CDR1 and CDR2 (germline): SGHNT, YYREEE (reference sequence). Written as DNA, the CDR3 is TGTGCCAGCAGCTTGGAACAGGGGAGGCGGGAGACCCAGTACTTC. Translated, it gives CASSLEQGRRETQYF.

The chain has TRBV20-1 and TRBJ1-1, with unresolved D. Germline assignment: CDR1 DFQATT and CDR2 SNEGSKA (reference sequence). Trimming removed 2 bases at V and 3 bases at J, with 4 bases between. The CDR3 is 11 residues long. This CDR3 reads CSARPYTEAFF. CDR3 nucleotide sequence: TGCAGTGCTAGACCGTACACTGAAGCTTTCTTT.

The rearrangement joins TRBV6-6 to TRBJ2-2; TRBD2 matches 10 bases. Germline CDR1 MNHNY, CDR2 SVGAGI (reference sequence). This CDR3 is 15 amino acids long. V shed 5 bases and J 9 bases; nucleotides not matched to a gene: 9. CDR3 sequence: CASSSPERGGRELFF. The CDR3, as DNA: TGTGCCAGCAGTAGCCCGGAGCGGGGGGGCCGGGAGCTGTTTTTT.